This T cell receptor (beta chain) was captured by sequencing in a study of graft-versus-host responses after intestinal transplantation. The germline V gene has CDR1 MNHEY and CDR2 SMNVEV (reference sequence). The CDR3 spans 17 residues. V lost 6 bases and J lost 8; bases outside the gene matches: 18. Profiled with immunoSEQ multiplex PCR; TCRdb holds only in-frame clones, not every one. In the table there are 98,000 or so clones, approximately 85% of which are singletons. Sequenced here: PBMCs, sampled 255 days after intestinal transplant. This chain joins TRBV27 and TRBJ2-3, with 9 nucleotides matching TRBD2. The sequence came from a human patient who received an intestinal transplant, so some T cells may come from the graft donor. CDR3 region: CASRPHFAGGRTPTQYF. In DNA form, the CDR3 reads TGTGCCAGCAGGCCCCACTTCGCGGGGGGGCGGACCCCTACGCAGTATTTT.